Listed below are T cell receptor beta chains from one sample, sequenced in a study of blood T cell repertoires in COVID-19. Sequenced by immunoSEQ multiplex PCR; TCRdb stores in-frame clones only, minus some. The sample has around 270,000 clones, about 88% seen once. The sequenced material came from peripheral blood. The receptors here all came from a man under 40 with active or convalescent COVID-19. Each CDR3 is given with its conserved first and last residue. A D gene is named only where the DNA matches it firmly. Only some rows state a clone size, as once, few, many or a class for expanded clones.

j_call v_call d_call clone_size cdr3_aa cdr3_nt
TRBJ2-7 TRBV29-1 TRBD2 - CSVESPSGGNSYEQYF TGCAGCGTTGAGTCCCCTAGCGGGGGGAACTCCTACGAGCAGTACTTC
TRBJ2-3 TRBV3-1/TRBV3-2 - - CASSQRGGAGDTQYF TGTGCCAGCAGCCAACGAGGGGGGGCAGGAGATACGCAGTATTTT
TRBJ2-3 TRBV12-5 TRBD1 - CASGLTRGLRVTDTQYF TGTGCTAGTGGTTTGACCAGGGGGCTTCGAGTCACAGATACGCAGTATTTT
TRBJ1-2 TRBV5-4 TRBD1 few CASSTFGTDNYGYTF TGTGCCAGCAGCACCTTCGGGACAGATAACTATGGCTACACCTTC
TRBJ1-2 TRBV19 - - CASSIGGGMALVYGYTF TGTGCCAGTAGTATAGGGGGCGGCATGGCACTTGTCTATGGCTACACCTTC
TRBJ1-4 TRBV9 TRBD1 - CASSRGQENEKLFF TGTGCCAGCAGCCGGGGACAGGAGAATGAAAAACTGTTTTTT
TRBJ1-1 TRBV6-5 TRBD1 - CASSRAGGRAEAFF TGTGCCAGCAGCCGAGCAGGGGGCAGGGCTGAAGCTTTCTTT
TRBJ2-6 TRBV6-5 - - CASTASGANVLTF TGTGCCAGCACCGCGTCGGGGGCCAACGTCCTGACTTTC
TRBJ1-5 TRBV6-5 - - CASSPGYNSNQPQHF TGTGCCAGCAGCCCGGGGTATAATAGCAATCAGCCCCAGCATTTT
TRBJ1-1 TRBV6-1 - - CASTIRRENTEAFF TGTGCCAGCACAATCAGGAGGGAGAACACTGAAGCTTTCTTT
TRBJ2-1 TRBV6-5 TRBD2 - CASSMVSGGNNEQFF TGTGCCAGCAGTATGGTTAGCGGGGGGAACAATGAGCAGTTCTTC
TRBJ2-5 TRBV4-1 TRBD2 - CASSRGLAGGNSEETQYF TGCGCCAGCAGCCGGGGACTAGCGGGGGGCAATTCAGAAGAGACCCAGTACTTC
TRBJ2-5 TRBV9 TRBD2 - CASSVGSLAGGLETQYF TGTGCCAGCAGCGTAGGCAGTCTAGCGGGGGGCTTAGAGACCCAGTACTTC
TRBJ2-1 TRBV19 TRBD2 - CASSSLAGGYNEQFF TGTGCCAGTAGTTCTCTCGCGGGGGGCTACAATGAGCAGTTCTTC
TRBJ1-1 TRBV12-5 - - CASGLASGATEAFF TGTGCTAGTGGTTTGGCGTCAGGGGCAACGGAAGCTTTCTTT
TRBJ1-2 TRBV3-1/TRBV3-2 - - CASSQVLGALGYGYTF TGTGCCAGCAGCCAAGTCCTGGGGGCGCTGGGCTATGGCTACACCTTC
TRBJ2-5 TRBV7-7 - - CASSLGAATGETQYF TGTGCCAGCAGCTTAGGTGCCGCGACGGGGGAGACCCAGTACTTC
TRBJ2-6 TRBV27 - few CASSLSHSGANVLTF TGTGCCAGCAGTTTGAGCCACTCTGGGGCCAACGTCCTGACTTTC
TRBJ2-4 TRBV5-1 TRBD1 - CASSLVYRGMSKNIQYF TGCGCCAGCAGCTTGGTTTACAGGGGAATGTCCAAAAACATTCAGTACTTC
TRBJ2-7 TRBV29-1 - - CSVFQELSYEQYF TGCAGCGTTTTTCAGGAATTGAGCTACGAGCAGTACTTC
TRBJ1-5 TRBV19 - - CASSLMEGEGNQPQHF TGTGCCAGTAGTCTGATGGAGGGAGAAGGCAATCAGCCCCAGCATTTT
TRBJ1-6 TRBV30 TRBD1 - CAWSASLTGGYNSPLHF TGTGCCTGGAGTGCCTCCTTAACAGGGGGCTATAATTCACCCCTCCACTTT
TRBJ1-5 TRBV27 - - CASRAGNQPQHF TGTGCCAGCAGAGCCGGCAATCAGCCCCAGCATTTT
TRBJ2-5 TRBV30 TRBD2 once CAWSVKDRAGGHQETQYF TGTGCCTGGAGTGTAAAAGATCGGGCGGGGGGTCATCAAGAGACCCAGTACTTC
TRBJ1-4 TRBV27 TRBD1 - CASSLASLGTATNEKLFF TGTGCCAGCAGTTTAGCATCTCTCGGGACAGCAACTAATGAAAAACTGTTTTTT
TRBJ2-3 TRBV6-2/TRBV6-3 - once CASSYPYIDYPSPDTQYF TGTGCCAGCAGTTACCCCTACATTGACTATCCATCCCCAGATACGCAGTATTTT
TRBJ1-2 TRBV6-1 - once CASSDAGGGWGYTF TGTGCCAGCAGTGACGCGGGAGGGGGTTGGGGCTACACCTTC
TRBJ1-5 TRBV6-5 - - CASRRQNNQPQHF TGTGCCAGCAGGCGACAGAACAATCAGCCCCAGCATTTT
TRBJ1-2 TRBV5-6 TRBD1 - CASSLRDRGRRHYGYTF TGTGCCAGCAGCTTGAGGGACAGGGGGCGAAGACACTATGGCTACACCTTC
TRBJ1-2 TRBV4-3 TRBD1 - CASTTGAGGSGYTF TGCGCCAGCACCACAGGTGCAGGGGGATCCGGCTACACCTTC
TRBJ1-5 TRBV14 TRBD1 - CATFQEERQDRGHHQPQHF TGTGCCACCTTCCAAGAGGAAAGACAAGACAGGGGGCATCACCAGCCCCAGCATTTT
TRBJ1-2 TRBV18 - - CASSPRLGGYGYTF TGTGCCAGCTCACCACGGTTAGGGGGCTATGGCTACACCTTC
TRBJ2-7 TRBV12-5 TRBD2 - CASGTTSARSYEQYF TGTGCTAGTGGCACGACTAGCGCTCGCTCCTACGAGCAGTACTTC
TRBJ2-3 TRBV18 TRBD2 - CASSRRTSGGSPDTQYF TGTGCCAGCTCACGCAGGACTAGCGGGGGGTCCCCAGATACGCAGTATTTT
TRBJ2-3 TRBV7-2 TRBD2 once CASSLAFASGGVTDTQYF TGTGCCAGCAGCTTAGCGTTCGCTAGCGGGGGGGTCACAGATACGCAGTATTTT
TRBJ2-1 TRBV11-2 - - CASSPIRNEQFF TGTGCCAGCAGCCCAATCCGGAATGAGCAGTTCTTC
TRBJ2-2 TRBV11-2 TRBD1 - CASSLGRWGQGDTGELFF TGTGCCAGCAGCTTAGGGAGGTGGGGACAGGGAGACACCGGGGAGCTGTTTTTT
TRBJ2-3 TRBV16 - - CASNKGLADTQYF TGTGCCAGCAATAAGGGGTTAGCAGATACGCAGTATTTT
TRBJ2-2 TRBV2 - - CASSSAGDAQIPGELFF TGTGCCAGCAGTAGTGCAGGGGACGCTCAAATTCCCGGGGAGCTGTTTTTT
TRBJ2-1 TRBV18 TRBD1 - CASSPPQGSIRNNEQFF TGTGCCAGCTCACCACCACAGGGGTCAATCCGCAACAATGAGCAGTTCTTC
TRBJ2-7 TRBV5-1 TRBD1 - CASSLGGQGPYEQYF TGCGCCAGCAGCTTGGGAGGACAGGGGCCCTACGAGCAGTACTTC
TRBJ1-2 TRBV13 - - CASSLPGDGYGYTF TGTGCCAGCAGCTTACCAGGGGACGGGTATGGCTACACCTTC
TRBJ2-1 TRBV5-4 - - CASRRAGAGYNEQFF TGTGCCAGCAGGCGGGCGGGGGCCGGATACAATGAGCAGTTCTTC
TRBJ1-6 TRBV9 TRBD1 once CASSNTGVLNSPLHF TGTGCCAGCAGCAATACAGGGGTTCTCAATTCACCCCTCCACTTT
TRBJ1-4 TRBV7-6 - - CASSKATGFNEKLFF TGTGCCAGCAGCAAAGCTACAGGGTTTAATGAAAAACTGTTTTTT
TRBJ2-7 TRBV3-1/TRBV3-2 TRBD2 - CASSQDGGLAREQYF TGTGCCAGCAGCCAAGATGGTGGACTAGCCCGCGAGCAGTACTTC